This T cell receptor (beta chain) was captured by sequencing in a study of blood T cell repertoires in COVID-19. Study-level information: Samples representing acute and convalescent COVID-19 were sourced from the United States, Italy and Spain.

Original handling: Cell counts per sample came from amplifying reference gene primers. Generated by immunoSEQ multiplex PCR, the TCRdb table keeps only in-frame clones and is missing some. Clone size and V and J calls were adopted from that table, with D and trimming inferred from the DNA. Here the sample spans a few hundred thousand clones, around 80% being singletons. The CDR3 consists of 17 residues. CDR1 and CDR2 from the germline V gene are SGHAT and FQNNGV. Trimming removed 0 bases at V and 6 bases at J, with 17 bases between. The TCR originated in a man aged 45-65 years with active or convalescent COVID-19. Material for sequencing was peripheral blood. J is TRBJ2-2 and V is TRBV11-2; the D is unclear. In nucleotides, the CDR3 is TGTGCCAGCAGCTTAGATCGTACGAAACTATTAGCCGGGGAGCTGTTTTTT. Its translation is CASSLDRTKLLAGELFF.